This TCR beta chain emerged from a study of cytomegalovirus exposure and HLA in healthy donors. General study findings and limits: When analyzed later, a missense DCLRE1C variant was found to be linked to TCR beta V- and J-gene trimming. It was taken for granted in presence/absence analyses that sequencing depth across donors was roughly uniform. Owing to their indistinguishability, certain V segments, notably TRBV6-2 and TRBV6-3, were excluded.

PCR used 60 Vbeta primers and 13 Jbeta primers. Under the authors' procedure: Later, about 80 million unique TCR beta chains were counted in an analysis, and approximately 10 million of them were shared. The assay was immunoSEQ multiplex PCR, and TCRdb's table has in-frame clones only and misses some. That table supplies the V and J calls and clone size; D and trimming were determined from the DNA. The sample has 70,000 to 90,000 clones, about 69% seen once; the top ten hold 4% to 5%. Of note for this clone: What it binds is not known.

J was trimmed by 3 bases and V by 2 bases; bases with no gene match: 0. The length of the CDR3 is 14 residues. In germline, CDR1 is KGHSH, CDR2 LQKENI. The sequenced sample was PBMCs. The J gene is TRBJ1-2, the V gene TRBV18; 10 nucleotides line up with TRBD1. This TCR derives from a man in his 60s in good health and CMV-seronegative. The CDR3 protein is CASSPGTGDYGYTF. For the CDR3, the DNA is TGTGCCAGCTCACCAGGGACAGGGGACTATGGCTACACCTTC.